The clone carrying this T cell receptor beta chain was found once. Its antigen is undetermined. The data are from a study of T cell responses to AZD1222 COVID-19 vaccine. General study points: The reported proportion of spike-specific TCRs targeting unmutated variant regions was nearly half. Spike-specific TCR breadth and depth grew following two AZD1222 doses. All repertoire sampling was performed exclusively after the peak T cell response. Donors, mostly white British, included more females; clonal diversity was possibly underestimated.

Data came from immunoSEQ multiplex PCR; TCRdb stores just in-frame clones and leaves some out. This table has about 140,000 clones, more than 75% appearing once. Losses at the gene ends were 3 bases for V and 1 base for J; bases not matched to a gene: 3. Germline CDR1 reads LNHDA; CDR2 reads SQIVND (reference sequence). The CDR3 extends over 15 amino acids. V is TRBV19 and J is TRBJ2-1; TRBD2 matches at 7 bases. Source: peripheral blood, taken 28 days after the second AZD1222 dose. The clonotype was recovered from an adult who received the AZD1222 COVID-19 vaccine. CDR3 in amino acids: CASSITGGSYNEQFF. In nucleotides, the CDR3 is TGTGCCAGTAGTATTACGGGAGGATCCTACAATGAGCAGTTCTTC. The complete variable domain, with remaining parts taken from reference TRBV19 and TRBJ2-1, reads DGGITQSPKYLFRKEGQNVTLSCEQNLNHDAMYWYRQDPGQGLRLIYYSQIVNDFQKGDIAEGYSVSREKKESFPLTVTSAQKNPTAFYLCASSITGGSYNEQFFGPGTRLTVL.